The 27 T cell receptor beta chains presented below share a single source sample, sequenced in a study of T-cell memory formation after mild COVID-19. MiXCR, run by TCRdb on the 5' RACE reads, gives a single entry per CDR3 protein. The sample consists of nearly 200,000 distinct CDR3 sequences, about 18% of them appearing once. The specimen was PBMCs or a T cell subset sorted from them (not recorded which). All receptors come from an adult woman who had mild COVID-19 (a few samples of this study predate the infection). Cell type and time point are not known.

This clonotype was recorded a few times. Here the CDR3 reads CASSRRQETQYF. CDR3 coding DNA: TGCGCCAGCAGCCGCCGCCAAGAGACCCAGTACTTC. The chain couples TRBV5-1 to TRBJ2-5; D remains unclear. There are 12 residues in the CDR3. CDR1 is SGHRS, CDR2 YFSETQ, per germline. V lost 4 bases, J lost 1 base, and 5 bases lay in between.

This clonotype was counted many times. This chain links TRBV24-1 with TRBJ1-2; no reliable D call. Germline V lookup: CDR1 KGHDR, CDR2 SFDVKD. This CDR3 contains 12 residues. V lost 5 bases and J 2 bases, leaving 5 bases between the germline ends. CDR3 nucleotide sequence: TGTGCCACCAGTGGCGAGAACTATGGCTACACCTTC. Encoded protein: CATSGENYGYTF.

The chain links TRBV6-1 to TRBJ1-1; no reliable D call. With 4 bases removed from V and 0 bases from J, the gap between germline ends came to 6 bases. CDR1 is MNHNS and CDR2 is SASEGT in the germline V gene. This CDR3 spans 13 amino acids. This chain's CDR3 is CASSVGMNTEAFF. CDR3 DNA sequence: TGTGCCAGCAGTGTTGGCATGAACACTGAAGCTTTCTTT.

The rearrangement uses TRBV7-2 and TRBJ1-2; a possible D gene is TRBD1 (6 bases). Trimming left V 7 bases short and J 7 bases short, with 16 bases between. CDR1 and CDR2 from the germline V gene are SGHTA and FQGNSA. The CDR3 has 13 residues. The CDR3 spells CASTAVNRAGYTF. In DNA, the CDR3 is TGTGCCAGCACCGCCGTAAACAGGGCTGGCTACACCTTC. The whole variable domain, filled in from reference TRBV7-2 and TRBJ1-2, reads GAGVSQSPSNKVTEKGKDVELRCDPISGHTALYWYRQSLGQGLEFLIYFQGNSAPDKSGLPSDRFSAERTGGSVSTLTIQRTQQEDSAVYLCASTAVNRAGYTFGSGTRLTVV.

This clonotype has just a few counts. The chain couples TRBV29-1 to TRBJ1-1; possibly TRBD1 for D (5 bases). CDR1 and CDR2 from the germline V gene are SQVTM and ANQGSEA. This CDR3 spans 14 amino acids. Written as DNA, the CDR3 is TGCAGTGGGAGTGGGGCGTCGTTGATAGCCCAAGCTTTCTTT. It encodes CSGSGASLIAQAFF. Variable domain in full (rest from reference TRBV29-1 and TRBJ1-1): SAVISQKPSRDICQRGTSLTIQCQVDSQVTMMFWYRQQPGQSLTLIATANQGSEATYESGFVIDKFPISRPNLTFSTLTVSNMSPEDSSIYLCSGSGASLIAQAFFGQGTRLTVV.

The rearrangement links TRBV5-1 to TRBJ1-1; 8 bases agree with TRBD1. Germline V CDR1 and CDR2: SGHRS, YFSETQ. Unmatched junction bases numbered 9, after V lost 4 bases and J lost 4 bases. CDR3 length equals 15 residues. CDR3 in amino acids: CASSVETGVGTEAFF. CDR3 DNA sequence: TGCGCCAGCAGCGTAGAGACAGGGGTGGGCACTGAAGCTTTCTTT. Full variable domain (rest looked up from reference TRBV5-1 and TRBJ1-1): KAGVTQTPRYLIKTRGQQVTLSCSPISGHRSVSWYQQTPGQGLQFLFEYFSETQRNKGNFPGRFSGRQFSNSRSEMNVSTLELGDSALYLCASSVETGVGTEAFFGQGTRLTVV.

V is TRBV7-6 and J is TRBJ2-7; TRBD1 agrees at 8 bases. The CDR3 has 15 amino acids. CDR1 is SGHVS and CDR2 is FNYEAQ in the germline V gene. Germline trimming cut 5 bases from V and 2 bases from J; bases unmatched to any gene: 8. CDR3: CASSPPGQETYEQYF. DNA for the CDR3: TGTGCCAGCAGCCCTCCGGGACAGGAGACCTACGAGCAGTACTTC.

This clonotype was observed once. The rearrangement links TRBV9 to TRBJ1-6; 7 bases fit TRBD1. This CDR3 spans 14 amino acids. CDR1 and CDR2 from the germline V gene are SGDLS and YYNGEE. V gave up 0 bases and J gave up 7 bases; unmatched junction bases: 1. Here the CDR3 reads CASSVVQGNSPLHF. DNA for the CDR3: TGTGCCAGCAGCGTAGTACAGGGGAATTCACCCCTCCACTTT.

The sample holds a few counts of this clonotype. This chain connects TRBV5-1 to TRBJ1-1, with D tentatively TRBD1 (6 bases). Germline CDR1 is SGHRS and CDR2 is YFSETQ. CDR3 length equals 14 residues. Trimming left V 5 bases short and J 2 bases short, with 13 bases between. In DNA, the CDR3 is TGCGCCAGCAGGCGCCGACAGGATAACACTGAAGCTTTCTTT. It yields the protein CASRRRQDNTEAFF.

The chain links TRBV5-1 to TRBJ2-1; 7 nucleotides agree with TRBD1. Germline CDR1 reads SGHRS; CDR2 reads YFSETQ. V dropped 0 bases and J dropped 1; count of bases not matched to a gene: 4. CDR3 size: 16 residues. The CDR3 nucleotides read TGCGCCAGCAGCTTGGGGACAGGACTTTCCTACAATGAGCAGTTCTTC. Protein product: CASSLGTGLSYNEQFF.

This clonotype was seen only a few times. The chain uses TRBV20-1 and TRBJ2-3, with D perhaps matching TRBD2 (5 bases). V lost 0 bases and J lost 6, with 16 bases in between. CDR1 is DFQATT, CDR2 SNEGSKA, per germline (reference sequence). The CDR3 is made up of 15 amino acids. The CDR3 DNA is TGCAGTGCTAGAGATCAAAGGACTTCGAGGGATACGCAGTATTTT. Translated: CSARDQRTSRDTQYF.

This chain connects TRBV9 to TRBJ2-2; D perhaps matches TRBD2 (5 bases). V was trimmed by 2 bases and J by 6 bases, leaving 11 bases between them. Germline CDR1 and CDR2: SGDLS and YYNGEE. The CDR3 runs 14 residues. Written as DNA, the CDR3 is TGTGCCAGCAGCGTGGGAGAAGGGTCCGGGGAGCTGTTTTTT. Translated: CASSVGEGSGELFF.

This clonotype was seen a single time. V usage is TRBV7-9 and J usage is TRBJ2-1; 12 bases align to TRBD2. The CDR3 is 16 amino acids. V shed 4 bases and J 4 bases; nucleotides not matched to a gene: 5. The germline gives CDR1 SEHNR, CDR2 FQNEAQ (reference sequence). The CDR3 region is CASSSSSGRVYNEQFF. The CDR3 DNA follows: TGTGCCAGCAGCTCTTCTAGCGGGAGGGTTTACAATGAGCAGTTCTTC. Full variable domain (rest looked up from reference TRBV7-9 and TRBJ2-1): DTGVSQNPRHKITKRGQNVTFRCDPISEHNRLYWYRQTLGQGPEFLTYFQNEAQLEKSRLLSDRFSAERPKGSFSTLEIQRTEQGDSAMYLCASSSSSGRVYNEQFFGPGTRLTVL.

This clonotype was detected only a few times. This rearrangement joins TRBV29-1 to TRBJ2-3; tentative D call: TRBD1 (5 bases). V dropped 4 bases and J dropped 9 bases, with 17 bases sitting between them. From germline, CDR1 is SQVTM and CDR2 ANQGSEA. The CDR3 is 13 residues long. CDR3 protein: CSVALDGASTQYF. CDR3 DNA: TGCAGCGTTGCCCTGGATGGGGCGAGCACGCAGTATTTT.

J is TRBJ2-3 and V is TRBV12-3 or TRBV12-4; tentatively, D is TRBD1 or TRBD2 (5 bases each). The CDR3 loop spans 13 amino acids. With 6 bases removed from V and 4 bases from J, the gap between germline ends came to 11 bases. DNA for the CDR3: TGTGCCAGCAGCGTCGGGGACCCAGATACGCAGTATTTT. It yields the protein CASSVGDPDTQYF.

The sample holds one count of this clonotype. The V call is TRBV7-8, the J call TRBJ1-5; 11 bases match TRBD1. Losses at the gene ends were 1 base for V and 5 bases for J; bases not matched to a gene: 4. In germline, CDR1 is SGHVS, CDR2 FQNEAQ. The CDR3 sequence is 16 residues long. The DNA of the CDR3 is TGTGCCAGCAGCTTAGGGGGACAGGGGGGGCATCAGCCCCAGCATTTT. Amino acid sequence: CASSLGGQGGHQPQHF.

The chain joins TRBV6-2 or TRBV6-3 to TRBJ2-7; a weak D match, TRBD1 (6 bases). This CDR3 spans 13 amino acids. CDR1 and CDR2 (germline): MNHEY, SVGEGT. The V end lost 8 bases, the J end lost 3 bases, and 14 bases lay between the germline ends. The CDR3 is CASRRDIHYEQYV. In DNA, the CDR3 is TGTGCCAGCCGTCGGGACATACACTACGAGCAGTACGTC.

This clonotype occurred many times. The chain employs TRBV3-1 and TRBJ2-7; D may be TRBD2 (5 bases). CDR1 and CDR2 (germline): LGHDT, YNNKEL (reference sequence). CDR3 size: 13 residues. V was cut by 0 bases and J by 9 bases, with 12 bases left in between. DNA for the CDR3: TGTGCCAGCAGCCAAGATGTAGAGGGAAGGCAGTACTTC. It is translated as CASSQDVEGRQYF.

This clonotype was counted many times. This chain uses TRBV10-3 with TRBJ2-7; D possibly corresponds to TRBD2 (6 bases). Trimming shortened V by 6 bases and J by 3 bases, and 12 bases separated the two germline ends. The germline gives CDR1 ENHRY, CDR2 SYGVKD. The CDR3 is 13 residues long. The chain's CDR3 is CAISDGGDYEQYF. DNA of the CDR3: TGTGCCATCAGCGACGGCGGGGACTACGAGCAGTACTTC.

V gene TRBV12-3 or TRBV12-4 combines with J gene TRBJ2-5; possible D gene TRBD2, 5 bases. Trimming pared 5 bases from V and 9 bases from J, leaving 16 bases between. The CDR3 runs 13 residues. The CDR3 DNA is TGTGCCAGCAGTCCCGGGAAGGGTGAGGCCCAGTACTTC. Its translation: CASSPGKGEAQYF.

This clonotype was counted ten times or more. CDR3: CASSQGRWTQEALHF. DNA for the CDR3: TGCGCCAGCAGCCAAGGTCGATGGACCCAAGAGGCCCTCCACTTT. V gene TRBV4-1 combines with J gene TRBJ1-6; D uncertain. The CDR3 is 15 amino acids. The germline V gene has CDR1 MGHRA and CDR2 YSYEKL. V was shortened by 1 base and J by 14 bases, with 18 bases between the two germline ends.

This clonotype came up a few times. The chain's CDR3 is CASSQVKQGPETQYF. In DNA form, the CDR3 reads TGTGCCAGCAGCCAAGTCAAACAGGGCCCAGAGACCCAGTACTTC. The chain couples TRBV14 to TRBJ2-5; TRBD1 might be the D (6 bases). CDR3 length: 15 amino acids. Germline V gene lookup returns CDR1 SGHDN and CDR2 FVKESK. The V gene lost 1 base and the J gene lost 4 bases, with 13 bases spanning the gap.

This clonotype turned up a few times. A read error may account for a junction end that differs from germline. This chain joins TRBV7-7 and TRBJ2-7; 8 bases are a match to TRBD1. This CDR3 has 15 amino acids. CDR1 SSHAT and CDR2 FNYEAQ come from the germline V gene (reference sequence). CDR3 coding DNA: TGTGCTAGCAGCCTGGGACAGGACAGCTCCTACGAGCAGTACTTC. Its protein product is CASSLGQDSSYEQYF.

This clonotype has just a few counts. CDR3: CASSFLGSNTGELFF. CDR3 coding DNA: TGTGCCAGCAGCTTTCTGGGGTCCAACACCGGGGAGCTGTTTTTT. The chain couples TRBV7-3 to TRBJ2-2, with D unresolved. The CDR3 runs 15 residues. Trimming took off 3 bases at V and 2 bases at J, with 10 bases between the two ends. The germline V gene encodes CDR1 SGHTA and CDR2 FQGTGA.

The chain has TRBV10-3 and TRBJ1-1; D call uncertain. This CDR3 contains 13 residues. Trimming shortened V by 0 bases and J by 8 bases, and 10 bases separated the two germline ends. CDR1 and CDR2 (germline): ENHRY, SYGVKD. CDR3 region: CAISESRQFEAFF. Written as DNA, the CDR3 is TGTGCCATCAGTGAGTCGAGACAATTCGAAGCTTTCTTT.

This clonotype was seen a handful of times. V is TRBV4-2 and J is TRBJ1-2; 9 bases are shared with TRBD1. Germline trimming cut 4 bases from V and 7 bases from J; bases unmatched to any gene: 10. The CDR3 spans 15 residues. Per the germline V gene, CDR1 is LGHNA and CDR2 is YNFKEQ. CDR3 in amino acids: CASSPQGQGVVGYTF. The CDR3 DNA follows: TGTGCCAGCAGCCCCCAGGGACAGGGAGTGGTTGGCTACACCTTC.

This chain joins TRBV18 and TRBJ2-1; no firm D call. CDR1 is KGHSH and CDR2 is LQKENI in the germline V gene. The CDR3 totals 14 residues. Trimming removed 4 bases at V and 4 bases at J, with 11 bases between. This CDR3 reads CASSQNPLYNEQFF. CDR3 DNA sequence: TGTGCCAGCTCACAAAATCCCCTTTACAATGAGCAGTTCTTC.